The 8 T cell receptor beta chains below all came from one sample that was sequenced in a study of human T cells and chemical hapten exposure. Time point noted: patch test 1, 2 weeks after DPC sensitization. Treatment specified: therapeutic diphenylcyclopropenone sensitization with weekly scalp DPC. TCRdb re-analysed the RACE reads in MiXCR, keeping a single row per CDR3 protein. The table has about 110,000 distinct CDR3 sequences, approximately 9.9% seen once. The material sequenced was whole blood, taken in connection with sensitization to the hapten diphenylcyclopropenone (DPC). The receptor source for this set is a woman aged 40 to 55 with alopecia areata. Some clones in this sample may be carry-over from other donors' samples.

The chain links TRBV6-5 to TRBJ1-1, with D maybe TRBD1 (5 bases). This CDR3 has 14 amino acids. Between the trimmed V and J ends, which lost 5 bases and 4 bases, there was a span of 14 bases. Germline V lookup: CDR1 MNHEY, CDR2 SVGAGI. CDR3 sequence reads: CASSQSGLGTEAFF. CDR3 bases: TGTGCCAGCAGTCAATCAGGGTTAGGCACTGAAGCTTTCTTT.

The V gene is TRBV11-2, the J gene TRBJ2-7, with 7 bases matching TRBD1. With 5 bases clipped from V and 2 bases from J, the junction kept 9 bases outside the gene matches. The CDR3 length is 15 residues. The V gene's germline CDR1 is SGHAT and CDR2 FQNNGV. The CDR3 spells CASSRGGRATYEQYF. The CDR3 bases are TGTGCCAGCAGCCGAGGGGGCCGGGCGACCTACGAGCAGTACTTC.

This clonotype was counted many times. The V and J genes are TRBV19 and TRBJ2-1; no definite D call. V lost 3 bases and J lost 10, with 19 bases in between. This CDR3 is 15 amino acids long. CDR1 is LNHDA, CDR2 SQIVND, per germline (reference sequence). The CDR3 protein is CASSIFIGPSQEQFF. In DNA form, the CDR3 reads TGTGCCAGTAGTATTTTCATCGGACCCTCCCAGGAGCAGTTCTTC. Combining the CDR3 with reference TRBV19 and TRBJ2-1 gives the whole variable domain DGGITQSPKYLFRKEGQNVTLSCEQNLNHDAMYWYRQDPGQGLRLIYYSQIVNDFQKGDIAEGYSVSREKKESFPLTVTSAQKNPTAFYLCASSIFIGPSQEQFFGPGTRLTVL.

V is TRBV20-1 and J is TRBJ1-5; a weak D match, TRBD1 (5 bases). V lost 4 bases and J lost 7, with 11 bases in between. The CDR3 contains 12 residues. The germline V gene has CDR1 DFQATT and CDR2 SNEGSKA (reference sequence). Written as DNA, the CDR3 is TGCAGTGCTACCAGGGTACAGCAGCCCCAGCATTTT. Translated: CSATRVQQPQHF.

Many counts were recorded for this clonotype. The rearrangement joins TRBV6-5 to TRBJ1-1; D possibly corresponds to TRBD1 (5 bases). The CDR3 has 14 residues. V gave up 7 bases and J gave up 3 bases, with 15 bases separating them. Germline values: CDR1 MNHEY, CDR2 SVGAGI. The CDR3 loop reads CASTHRISDTEAFF. Here the CDR3 DNA reads TGTGCCAGCACTCACAGGATCTCGGACACTGAAGCTTTCTTT.

This clonotype was observed once. The chain carries TRBV28 and TRBJ2-5, with unresolved D. This CDR3 has 12 amino acids. The V and J ends lost 5 bases and 5 bases respectively, with 9 bases between them. Germline V CDR1 and CDR2: MDHEN, SYDVKM. The CDR3 protein is CASSHKWETQYF. The CDR3 DNA is TGTGCCAGCAGTCATAAATGGGAGACCCAGTACTTC.

There are many counts of this clonotype. The J gene is TRBJ2-3, the V gene TRBV19, with 10 bases identical to TRBD2. CDR1 LNHDA and CDR2 SQIVND come from the germline V gene (reference sequence). The CDR3 spans 14 residues. V shed 6 bases and J 6 bases; nucleotides not matched to a gene: 6. CDR3 in amino acids: CASRLAGNEDTQYF. The CDR3 DNA reads as TGTGCCAGTAGACTAGCGGGAAATGAGGATACGCAGTATTTT.

This rearrangement joins TRBV5-6 to TRBJ1-4, with TRBD1 matching over 7 bases. Germline CDR1 and CDR2: SGHDT and YYEEEE. V lost 6 bases and J lost 2; bases outside the gene matches: 7. The CDR3 runs to 15 residues. In DNA, the CDR3 is TGTGCCAGCACCGCGCCGGGACAGACTAATGAAAAACTGTTTTTT. This codes for CASTAPGQTNEKLFF. The complete variable domain, with remaining parts taken from reference TRBV5-6 and TRBJ1-4, reads DAGVTQSPTHLIKTRGQQVTLRCSPKSGHDTVSWYQQALGQGPQFIFQYYEEEERQRGNFPDRFSGHQFPNYSSELNVNALLLGDSALYLCASTAPGQTNEKLFFGSGTQLSVL.